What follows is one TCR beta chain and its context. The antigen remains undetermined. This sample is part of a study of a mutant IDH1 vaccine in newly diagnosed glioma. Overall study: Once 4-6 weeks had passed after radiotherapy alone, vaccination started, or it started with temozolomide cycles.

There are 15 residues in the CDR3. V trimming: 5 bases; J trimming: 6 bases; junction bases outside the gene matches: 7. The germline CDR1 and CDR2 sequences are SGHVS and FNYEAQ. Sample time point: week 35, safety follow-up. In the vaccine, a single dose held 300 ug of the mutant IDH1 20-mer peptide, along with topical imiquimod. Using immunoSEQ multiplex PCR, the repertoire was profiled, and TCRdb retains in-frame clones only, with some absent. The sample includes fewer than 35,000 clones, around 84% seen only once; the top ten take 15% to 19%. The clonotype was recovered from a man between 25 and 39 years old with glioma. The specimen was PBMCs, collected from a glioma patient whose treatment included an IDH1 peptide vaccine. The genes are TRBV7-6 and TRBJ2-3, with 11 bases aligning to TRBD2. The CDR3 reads CASSPASGRPDTQYF. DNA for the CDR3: TGTGCCAGCAGCCCAGCTAGCGGGAGGCCTGATACGCAGTATTTT.